The 19 T cell receptor beta chains below all came from one sample that was sequenced in a study of blood T cell repertoires in COVID-19. The assay was immunoSEQ multiplex PCR, and TCRdb's table has in-frame clones only and misses some. The table has 180,000 or so clones, 80% seen once; the top ten hold approximately 15%. Sequenced input: PBMCs or T cells enriched from blood (not recorded which). The origin of the receptors is a man between 60 and 75 years old who had been exposed to COVID-19.

This clone was observed once. The chain uses TRBV19 and TRBJ1-1; perhaps TRBD1 as D (6 bases). Germline CDR1 LNHDA, CDR2 SQIVND (reference sequence). Trimming pared 7 bases from V and 3 bases from J, leaving 24 bases between. The CDR3 contains 17 residues. The CDR3 region is CASTARMGSNRDTEAFF. CDR3 in DNA: TGTGCCAGTACGGCTCGCATGGGGTCCAACAGGGACACTGAAGCTTTCTTT.

This chain joins TRBV12-5 and TRBJ2-3; 9 bases match TRBD1. V dropped 5 bases and J dropped 2; count of bases not matched to a gene: 8. This CDR3 spans 16 amino acids. The germline CDR1 and CDR2 sequences are LGHNT and FRNRAP. The CDR3 sequence is CASGTGQGAITDTQYF. CDR3 in DNA: TGTGCTAGTGGTACGGGACAGGGAGCCATCACAGATACGCAGTATTTT. The whole variable domain, filled in from reference TRBV12-5 and TRBJ2-3, reads DARVTQTPRHKVTEMGQEVTMRCQPILGHNTVFWYRQTMMQGLELLAYFRNRAPLDDSGMPKDRFSAEMPDATLATLKIQPSEPRDSAVYFCASGTGQGAITDTQYFGPGTRLTVL.

The chain employs TRBV9 and TRBJ2-7; maybe TRBD1 (6 bases). Germline values: CDR1 SGDLS, CDR2 YYNGEE. The CDR3 runs to 13 residues. V was pared by 4 bases and J by 2 bases, with 10 bases between. The CDR3 nucleotides read TGTGCCAGCAGCAGACAGGACGCCTACGAGCAGTACTTC. Protein sequence: CASSRQDAYEQYF.

The rearrangement joins TRBV7-2 to TRBJ1-5, with no clear D. Germline V gene data show CDR1 as SGHTA and CDR2 as FQGNSA. V was cut by 5 bases and J by 4 bases, with 12 bases left in between. The CDR3 runs 14 residues. CDR3 loop: CASSPGEPNQPQHF. The CDR3 coding sequence is TGTGCCAGCAGCCCCGGGGAGCCGAATCAGCCCCAGCATTTT.

The rearrangement links TRBV5-4 to TRBJ1-2; no reliable D call. The CDR3 is made up of 13 amino acids. Germline CDR1 and CDR2: SGHNT and YYREEE (reference sequence). V lost 3 bases to trimming and J lost 0 bases, with 6 bases between them. In DNA, the CDR3 is TGTGCCAGCAGCTCGCCAGCTAACTATGGCTACACCTTC. Protein sequence: CASSSPANYGYTF.

The rearrangement joins TRBV7-9 to TRBJ2-7; no definite D call. V gave up 1 base and J gave up 5 bases, with 6 bases separating them. CDR3 length equals 12 residues. From germline, CDR1 is SEHNR and CDR2 FQNEAQ (reference sequence). The CDR3 nucleotides are TGTGCCAGCAGCTTAGGTCAAAACGAGCAGTACTTC. Protein product: CASSLGQNEQYF.

The V call is TRBV7-9, the J call TRBJ2-2, with 10 bases matching TRBD2. Unmatched junction bases numbered 7, after V lost 1 base and J lost 5 bases. This CDR3 is 17 amino acids long. CDR1 is SEHNR, CDR2 FQNEAQ, per germline (reference sequence). CDR3 loop: CASSLVLAGAATGELFF. CDR3 in DNA: TGTGCCAGCAGCTTAGTTCTAGCGGGAGCGGCGACCGGGGAGCTGTTTTTT.

The chain is built from TRBV4-1 and TRBJ1-4; 7 bases align to TRBD1. From germline, CDR1 is MGHRA and CDR2 YSYEKL. This CDR3 contains 12 residues. V dropped 4 bases and J dropped 12; count of bases not matched to a gene: 5. The CDR3 DNA is TGCGCCAGCAGCCGGTACAGGGGAGAACTGTTTTTT. Protein product: CASSRYRGELFF.

This clone came up once. The V and J genes are TRBV27 and TRBJ1-5; no firm D call. Per germline, CDR1 MNHEY and CDR2 SMNVEV (reference sequence). V dropped 0 bases and J dropped 0 bases, with 3 bases sitting between them. This CDR3 has 14 residues. The DNA of the CDR3 is TGTGCCAGCAGTTTATCTCGTAGCAATCAGCCCCAGCATTTT. The encoded protein is CASSLSRSNQPQHF.

This chain links TRBV9 with TRBJ1-3; 7 bases are shared with TRBD1. The CDR3 is 15 residues long. V shed 3 bases, J shed 0 bases, and the junction held 3 bases outside the gene matches. Looked up from germline, CDR1 is SGDLS and CDR2 is YYNGEE. The CDR3 nucleotides read TGTGCCAGCAGCGCCGGACAGGTCTCTGGAAACACCATATATTTT. Amino acid sequence: CASSAGQVSGNTIYF.

The rearrangement links TRBV3-1 (or the pseudogene TRBV3-2) to TRBJ2-1, with D possibly being TRBD2 (6 bases). The CDR3 has 15 amino acids. Trimming removed 2 bases from V and 1 base from J, with 9 bases in between. CDR1 and CDR2 from the germline V gene are LGHDT and YNNKEL (reference sequence). CDR3 sequence: CASSQPGGSYNEQFF. CDR3 nucleotide sequence: TGTGCCAGCAGCCAACCTGGGGGGTCCTACAATGAGCAGTTCTTC.

The genes are TRBV29-1 and TRBJ2-5; 10 bases fit TRBD1. Trimming removed 1 base from V and 5 bases from J; junction bases left unmatched: 7. CDR1 is SQVTM, CDR2 ANQGSEA, per germline. CDR3 length: 15 amino acids. The CDR3 loop reads CSVEVPGQGWETQYF. In nucleotides, the CDR3 is TGCAGCGTTGAAGTTCCGGGACAGGGGTGGGAGACCCAGTACTTC.

There are a few counts of this clone. The V and J genes are TRBV6-5 and TRBJ2-5, with TRBD2 identical over 10 bases. Germline V gene sequence: CDR1 MNHEY, CDR2 SVGAGI. Losses at the gene ends were 6 bases for V and 6 bases for J; bases not matched to a gene: 7. The CDR3 extends over 14 amino acids. CDR3 DNA: TGTGCCAGCAGCCTCGCTAGCGGGAGTAAGACCCAGTACTTC. Protein: CASSLASGSKTQYF.

For the CDR3, the DNA is TGTGCCTGGAGTGCGACAGGGGCGAGGGGTGGCTACACCTTC. Protein: CAWSATGARGGYTF. The chain couples TRBV30 to TRBJ1-2; 8 positions agree with TRBD1. The V gene end was trimmed by 1 base and the J gene end by 7 bases; junction bases not matched to a gene: 8. The germline V gene encodes CDR1 GTSNPN and CDR2 SVGIG (reference sequence). CDR3 length: 14 amino acids.

V gene TRBV15 combines with J gene TRBJ2-1; TRBD2 matches at 7 bases. The CDR3 has 15 residues. The V gene's germline CDR1 is LNHNV and CDR2 YYDKDF (reference sequence). After removal of 2 bases from V and 2 bases from J, the junction contained 3 bases not matched to a gene. CDR3 sequence (DNA): TGTGCCACCAGCAGACCTAGCGGAGCCTACAATGAGCAGTTCTTC. Its protein is CATSRPSGAYNEQFF.

The chain couples TRBV10-3 to TRBJ2-7, with D perhaps TRBD2 (6 bases). The germline CDR1 and CDR2 sequences are ENHRY and SYGVKD. This CDR3 region has 17 residues. Between the trimmed V and J ends, which lost 8 bases and 1 base, there was a span of 24 bases. Here the CDR3 reads CAIGRQVSGYHSYEQYF. In nucleotides, the CDR3 is TGTGCCATCGGACGGCAAGTTAGCGGATACCATTCCTACGAGCAGTACTTC.

Comment on this clone: The junction shows a germline mismatch at one end, possibly a read error. The V call is TRBV27, the J call TRBJ1-6; 8 bases align to TRBD1. The CDR3 is made up of 15 amino acids. CDR1 and CDR2 (germline): MNHEY, SMNVEV (reference sequence). CDR3 bases: TGTGCCAGCGCCTTGCGGACAGGGTTAATTTCAGCCCTCCACTTT. Translation gives CASALRTGLISALHF.

The chain uses TRBV27 and TRBJ2-7; weak D call: TRBD2 (5 bases). Trimming pared 1 base from V and 2 bases from J, leaving 15 bases between. The germline CDR1 and CDR2 sequences are MNHEY and SMNVEV (reference sequence). The CDR3 loop spans 16 amino acids. The CDR3 sequence: CASSLLAGRRPYEQYF. CDR3 bases: TGTGCCAGCAGTTTATTGGCGGGCAGGCGTCCCTACGAGCAGTACTTC.

The chain couples TRBV19 to TRBJ2-7, with D maybe TRBD1 (6 bases). The CDR3 totals 17 residues. V was clipped by 7 bases and J by 3 bases, with 25 bases between them. From germline, CDR1 is LNHDA and CDR2 SQIVND (reference sequence). The CDR3 reads CASIGEGVRGGSYEQYF. For the CDR3, the DNA is TGTGCCAGTATCGGAGAGGGGGTCAGAGGGGGAAGCTACGAGCAGTACTTC.